Sequencing of this T cell receptor (beta chain) was carried out in a study of cytomegalovirus exposure and HLA in healthy donors. 60 Vbeta and 13 Jbeta primers were used in PCR. Profiled with immunoSEQ multiplex PCR; TCRdb holds only in-frame clones, not every one. This sample has about 150,000 clones, with approximately 83% found just once. Whole-study findings and limits: Solely CMV serostatus was available to characterize immune exposure.

CDR3 length: 15 amino acids. V trimming: 3 bases; J trimming: 5 bases; junction bases outside the gene matches: 5. In germline, CDR1 is KGHSH, CDR2 LQKENI. Points on this clone: The antigen is not known. This same CDR3 is encoded by further DNA sequences in the sample.

This receptor was obtained from a middle-aged woman in good health and CMV-seronegative. The chain uses TRBV18 and TRBJ2-5; 11 nucleotides match TRBD1. The sample consisted of PBMCs. The chain's CDR3 is CASSPGTGGRETQYF. The CDR3 coding sequence is TGTGCCAGCTCACCGGGGACAGGGGGAAGGGAGACCCAGTACTTC.